Sequencing of this T cell receptor (beta chain) was carried out in a study of blood T cell repertoires in COVID-19. Study information: The United States, Italy and Spain supplied acute and convalescent COVID-19 samples. T cells, B-cell-depleted T cells, or PBMCs supplied cDNA or gDNA.

Authors' processing steps: Cell counts per sample came from amplifying reference gene primers. The method was immunoSEQ multiplex PCR; TCRdb's version includes in-frame clones alone and lacks a portion of them. That table is the source of V, J and clone size, and D and trimming were worked out from the DNA. This sample has about 120,000 clones; roughly 88% occur once, and the top ten carry approximately 8.1%. The germline V gene has CDR1 LGHDT and CDR2 YNNKEL (reference sequence). The junction had 3 bases not matched to a gene; V was cut back by 2 bases and J by 0 bases. The CDR3 contains 17 residues.

The V gene is TRBV3-1 (or the pseudogene TRBV3-2), the J gene TRBJ2-1; 11 bases are shared with TRBD2. This receptor was identified in a man in his fifties or sixties with acute or convalescent COVID-19. Sequenced sample: peripheral blood. The CDR3 sequence is CASSQISGRVSYNEQFF. DNA of the CDR3: TGTGCCAGCAGCCAAATTAGCGGGAGGGTCTCCTACAATGAGCAGTTCTTC.